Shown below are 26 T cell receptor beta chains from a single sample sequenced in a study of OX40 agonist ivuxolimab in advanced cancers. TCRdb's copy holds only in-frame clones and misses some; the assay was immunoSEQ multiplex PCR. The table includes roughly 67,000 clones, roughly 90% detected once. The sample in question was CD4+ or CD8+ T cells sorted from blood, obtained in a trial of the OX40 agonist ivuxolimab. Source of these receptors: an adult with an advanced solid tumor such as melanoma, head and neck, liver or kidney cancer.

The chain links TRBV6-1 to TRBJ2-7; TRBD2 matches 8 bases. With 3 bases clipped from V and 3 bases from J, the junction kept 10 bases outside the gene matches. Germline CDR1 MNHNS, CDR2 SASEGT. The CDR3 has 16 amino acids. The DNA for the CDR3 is TGTGCCAGCAGTGACGGGGGGGGTGGTGTAGGCTACGAGCAGTACTTC. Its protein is CASSDGGGGVGYEQYF.

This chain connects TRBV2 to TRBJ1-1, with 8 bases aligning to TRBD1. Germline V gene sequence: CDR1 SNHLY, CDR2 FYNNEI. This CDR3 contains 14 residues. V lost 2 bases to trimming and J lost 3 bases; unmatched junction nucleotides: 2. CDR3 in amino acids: CASSEPDRDTEAFF. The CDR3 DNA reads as TGTGCCAGCAGTGAACCGGACAGGGACACTGAAGCTTTCTTT.

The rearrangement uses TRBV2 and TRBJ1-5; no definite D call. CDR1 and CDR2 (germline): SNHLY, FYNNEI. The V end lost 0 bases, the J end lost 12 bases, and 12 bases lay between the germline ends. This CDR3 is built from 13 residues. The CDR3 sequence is CASSEALDGNQHF. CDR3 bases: TGTGCCAGCAGTGAAGCTCTAGACGGAAACCAGCATTTT.

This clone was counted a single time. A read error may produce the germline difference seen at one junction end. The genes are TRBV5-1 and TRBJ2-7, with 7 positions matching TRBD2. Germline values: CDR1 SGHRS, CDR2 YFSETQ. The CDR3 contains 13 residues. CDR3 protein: CASSLGRDYEQHF. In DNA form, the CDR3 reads TGCGCCAGCAGCTTGGGCAGGGACTACGAGCAGCACTTC.

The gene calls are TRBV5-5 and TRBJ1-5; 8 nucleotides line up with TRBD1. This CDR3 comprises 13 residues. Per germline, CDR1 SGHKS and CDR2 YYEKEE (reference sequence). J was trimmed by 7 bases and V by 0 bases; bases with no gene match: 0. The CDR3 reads CASSLDRGQPQHF. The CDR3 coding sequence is TGTGCCAGCAGCTTGGACAGGGGGCAGCCCCAGCATTTT.

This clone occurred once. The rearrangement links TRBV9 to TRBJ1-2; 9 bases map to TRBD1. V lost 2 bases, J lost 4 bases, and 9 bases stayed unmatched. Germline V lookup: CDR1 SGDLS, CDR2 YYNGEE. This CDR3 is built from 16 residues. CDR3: CASSVQGQGQVYGYTF. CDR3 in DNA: TGTGCCAGCAGCGTTCAGGGACAGGGACAAGTCTATGGCTACACCTTC.

In DNA form, the CDR3 reads TGTGCCAGCAGCACCCCTGGCCCGGGACAGGGGGGCACAGATACGCAGTATTTT. Amino acid sequence: CASSTPGPGQGGTDTQYF. The rearrangement joins TRBV5-8 to TRBJ2-3; TRBD1 agrees at 11 bases. This CDR3 spans 18 amino acids. V shed 4 bases and J 1 base; nucleotides not matched to a gene: 11. Germline values: CDR1 SGHTS, CDR2 YDEGEE.

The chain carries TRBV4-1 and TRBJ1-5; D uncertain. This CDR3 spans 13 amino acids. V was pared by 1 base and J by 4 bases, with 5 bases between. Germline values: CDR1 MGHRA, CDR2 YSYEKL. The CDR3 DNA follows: TGCGCCAGCAGCCAAGGCGTGAATCAGCCCCAGCATTTT. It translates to CASSQGVNQPQHF.

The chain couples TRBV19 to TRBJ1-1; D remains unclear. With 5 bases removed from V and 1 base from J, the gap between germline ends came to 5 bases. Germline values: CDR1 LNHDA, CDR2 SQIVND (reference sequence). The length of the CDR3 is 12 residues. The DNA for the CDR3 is TGTGCCAGTAGTCCGGGGAACACTGAAGCTTTCTTT. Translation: CASSPGNTEAFF.

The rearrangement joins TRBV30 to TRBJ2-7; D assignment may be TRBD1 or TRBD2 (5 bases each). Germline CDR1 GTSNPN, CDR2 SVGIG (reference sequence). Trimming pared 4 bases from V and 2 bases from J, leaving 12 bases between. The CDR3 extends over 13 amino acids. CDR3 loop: CAWTSGTAYEQYF. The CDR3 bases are TGTGCCTGGACCTCCGGGACGGCCTACGAGCAGTACTTC.

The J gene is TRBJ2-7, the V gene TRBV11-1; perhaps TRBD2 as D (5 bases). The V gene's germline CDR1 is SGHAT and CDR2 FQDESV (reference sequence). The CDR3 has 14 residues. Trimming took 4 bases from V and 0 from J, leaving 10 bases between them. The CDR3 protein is CASSYRGNSYEQYF. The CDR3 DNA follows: TGTGCCAGCAGCTACAGAGGGAACTCCTACGAGCAGTACTTC. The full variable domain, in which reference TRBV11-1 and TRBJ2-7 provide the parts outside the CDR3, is EAEVAQSPRYKITEKSQAVAFWCDPISGHATLYWYRQILGQGPELLVQFQDESVVDDSQLPKDRFSAERLKGVDSTLKIQPAELGDSAMYLCASSYRGNSYEQYFGPGTRLTVT.

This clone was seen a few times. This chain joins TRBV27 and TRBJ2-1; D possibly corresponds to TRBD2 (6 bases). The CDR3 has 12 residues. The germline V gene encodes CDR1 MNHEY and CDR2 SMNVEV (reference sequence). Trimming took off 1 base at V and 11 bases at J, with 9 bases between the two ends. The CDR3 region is CASSLLGGQQFF. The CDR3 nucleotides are TGTGCCAGCAGTTTATTGGGGGGTCAGCAGTTCTTC.

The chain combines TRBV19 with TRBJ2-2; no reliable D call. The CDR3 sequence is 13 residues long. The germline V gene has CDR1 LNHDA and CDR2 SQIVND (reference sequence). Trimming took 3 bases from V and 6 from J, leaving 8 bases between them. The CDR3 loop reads CASSIRGAGELFF. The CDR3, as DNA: TGTGCCAGTAGTATTCGAGGCGCCGGGGAGCTGTTTTTT. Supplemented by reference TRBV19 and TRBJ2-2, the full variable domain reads DGGITQSPKYLFRKEGQNVTLSCEQNLNHDAMYWYRQDPGQGLRLIYYSQIVNDFQKGDIAEGYSVSREKKESFPLTVTSAQKNPTAFYLCASSIRGAGELFFGEGSRLTVL.

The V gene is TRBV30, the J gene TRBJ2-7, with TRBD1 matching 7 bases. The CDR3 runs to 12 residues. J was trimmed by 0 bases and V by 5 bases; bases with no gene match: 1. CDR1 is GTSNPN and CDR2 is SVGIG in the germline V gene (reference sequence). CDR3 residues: CAWGDSSYEQYF. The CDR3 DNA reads TGTGCCTGGGGGGACAGCTCCTACGAGCAGTACTTC.

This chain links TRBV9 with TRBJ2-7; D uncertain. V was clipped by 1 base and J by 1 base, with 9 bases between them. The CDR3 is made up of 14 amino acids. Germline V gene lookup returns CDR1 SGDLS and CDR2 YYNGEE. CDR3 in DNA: TGTGCCAGCAGCGTAATGGGCAGTTCCTACGAGCAGTACTTC. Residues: CASSVMGSSYEQYF.

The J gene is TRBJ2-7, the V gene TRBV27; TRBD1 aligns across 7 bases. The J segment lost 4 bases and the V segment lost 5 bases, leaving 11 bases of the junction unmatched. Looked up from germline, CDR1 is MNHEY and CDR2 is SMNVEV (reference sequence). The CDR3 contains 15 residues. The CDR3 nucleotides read TGTGCCAGCAGTCAAACTCCGGGACAGATATACGAGCAGTACTTC. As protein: CASSQTPGQIYEQYF.

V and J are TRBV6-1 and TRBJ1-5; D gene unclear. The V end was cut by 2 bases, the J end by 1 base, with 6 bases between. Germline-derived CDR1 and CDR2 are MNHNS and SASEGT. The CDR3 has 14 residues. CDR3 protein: CASSELVSNQPQHF. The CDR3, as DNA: TGTGCCAGCAGTGAACTGGTAAGCAATCAGCCCCAGCATTTT.

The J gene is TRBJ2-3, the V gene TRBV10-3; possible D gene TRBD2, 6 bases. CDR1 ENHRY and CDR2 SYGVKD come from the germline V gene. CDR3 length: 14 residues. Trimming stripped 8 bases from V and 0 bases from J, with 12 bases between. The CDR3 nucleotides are TGTGCCATCGGAAGGAGGGAGAGCACAGATACGCAGTATTTT. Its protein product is CAIGRRESTDTQYF.

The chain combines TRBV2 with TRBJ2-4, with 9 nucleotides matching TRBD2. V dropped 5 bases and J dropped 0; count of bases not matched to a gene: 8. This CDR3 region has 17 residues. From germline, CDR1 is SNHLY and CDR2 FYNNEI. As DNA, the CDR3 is TGTGCCAGCAGTACCTACGCTAGCGGGGAAGCCAAAAACATTCAGTACTTC. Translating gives CASSTYASGEAKNIQYF.

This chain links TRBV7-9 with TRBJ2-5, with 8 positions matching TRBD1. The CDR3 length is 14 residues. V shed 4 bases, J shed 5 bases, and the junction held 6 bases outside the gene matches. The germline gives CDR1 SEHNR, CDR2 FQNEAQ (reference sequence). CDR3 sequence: CASSSSRGPETQYF. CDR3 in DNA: TGTGCCAGCAGCTCTTCCAGGGGGCCGGAGACCCAGTACTTC.

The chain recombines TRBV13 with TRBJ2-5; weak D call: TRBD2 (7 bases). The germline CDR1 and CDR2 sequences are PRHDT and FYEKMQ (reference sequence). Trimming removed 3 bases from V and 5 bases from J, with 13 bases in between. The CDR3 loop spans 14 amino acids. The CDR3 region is CASSLRGGAETQYF. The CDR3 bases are TGTGCCAGCAGCTTGCGAGGGGGGGCCGAGACCCAGTACTTC.

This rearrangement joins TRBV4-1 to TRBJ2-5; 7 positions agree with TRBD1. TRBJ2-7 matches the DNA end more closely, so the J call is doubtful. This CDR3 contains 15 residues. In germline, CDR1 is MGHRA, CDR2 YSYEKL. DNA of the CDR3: TGCGCCAGCAGCCCTACACCCGGGACAGCCTACGAGCAGTACTTC. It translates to CASSPTPGTAYEQYF.

In DNA, the CDR3 is TGTGCCAGCAGTTTATCACCCGAATGGGGCTACACCTTC. It yields the protein CASSLSPEWGYTF. The chain couples TRBV27 to TRBJ1-2; D is unresolved. The V and J ends lost 0 bases and 8 bases respectively, with 10 bases between them. Germline assignment: CDR1 MNHEY and CDR2 SMNVEV (reference sequence). This CDR3 comprises 13 residues.

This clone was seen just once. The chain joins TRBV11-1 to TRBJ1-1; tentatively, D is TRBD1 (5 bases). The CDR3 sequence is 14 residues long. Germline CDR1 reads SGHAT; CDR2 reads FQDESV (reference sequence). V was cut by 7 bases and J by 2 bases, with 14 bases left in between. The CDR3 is CASKLTRENTEAFF. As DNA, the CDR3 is TGTGCCAGCAAACTAACCAGGGAAAACACTGAAGCTTTCTTT.

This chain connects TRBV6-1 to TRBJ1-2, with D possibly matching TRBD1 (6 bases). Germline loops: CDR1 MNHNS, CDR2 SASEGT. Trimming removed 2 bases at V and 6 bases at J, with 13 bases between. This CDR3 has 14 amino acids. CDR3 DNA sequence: TGTGCCAGCAGTGAAAACCAGGGGTCGGATGGCTACACCTTC. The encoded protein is CASSENQGSDGYTF.

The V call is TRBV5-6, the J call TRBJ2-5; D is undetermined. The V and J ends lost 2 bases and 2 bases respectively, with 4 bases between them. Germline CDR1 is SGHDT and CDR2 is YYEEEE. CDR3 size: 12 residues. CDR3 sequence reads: CASSLAQETQYF. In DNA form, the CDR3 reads TGTGCCAGCAGCTTAGCACAAGAGACCCAGTACTTC.